The T cell receptor beta chain under discussion was sequenced for a study of cytomegalovirus exposure and HLA in healthy donors. This CDR3 contains 14 residues. The PCR was carried out with 60 Vbeta primers and 13 Jbeta primers. Method: immunoSEQ multiplex PCR; TCRdb's copy keeps in-frame clones and lacks some. The sample shows 150,000 to 200,000 clones, approximately 80% of them seen only once. The sequence came from a man between 45 and 60 years old in good health and CMV-seropositive. V gene TRBV21-1 combines with J gene TRBJ2-2; TRBD2 was called by the table and not checked on the DNA. TRBV21-1 is flagged as a pseudogene. The material sequenced was PBMCs. The CDR3 sequence is CASSGSGYTGELFF. In DNA form, the CDR3 reads TGTGCCAGCAGCGGTTCGGGATATACCGGGGAGCTGTTTTTT.